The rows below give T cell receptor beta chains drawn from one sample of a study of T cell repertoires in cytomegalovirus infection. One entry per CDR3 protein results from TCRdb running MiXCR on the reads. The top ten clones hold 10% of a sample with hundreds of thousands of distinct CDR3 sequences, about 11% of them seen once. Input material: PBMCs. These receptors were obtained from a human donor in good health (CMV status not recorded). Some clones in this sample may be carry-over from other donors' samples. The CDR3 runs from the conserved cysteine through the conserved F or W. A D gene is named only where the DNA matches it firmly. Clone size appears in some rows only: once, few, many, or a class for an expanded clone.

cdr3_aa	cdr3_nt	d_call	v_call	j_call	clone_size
CASSQVQGDSGNTIYF	TGTGCCAGCAGCCAAGTTCAGGGAGACTCTGGAAACACCATATATTTT	-	TRBV4-2	TRBJ1-3	many
CATSDLRDRGTDTQYF	TGTGCCACCAGTGATTTGCGGGACAGGGGCACAGATACGCAGTATTTT	TRBD1	TRBV24-1	TRBJ2-3	many
CSVESGKLSYNEQFF	TGCAGCGTTGAATCGGGGAAGCTCTCCTACAATGAGCAGTTCTTC	-	TRBV29-1	TRBJ2-1	-
CASSLGQGPQPQHF	TGTGCCAGCAGTTTAGGACAGGGCCCTCAGCCCCAGCATTTT	TRBD1	TRBV12-3/TRBV12-4	TRBJ1-5	many
CSAPQETQYF	TGCAGTGCTCCCCAAGAGACCCAGTACTTC	-	TRBV20-1	TRBJ2-5	many
CASSRSQGYGYTF	TGTGCCAGCAGTCGATCACAGGGGTATGGCTACACCTTC	TRBD1	TRBV6-2/TRBV6-3	TRBJ1-2	-
CASSIRDLAKNIQYF	TGTGCCAGTAGTATAAGGGATTTAGCCAAAAACATTCAGTACTTC	-	TRBV19	TRBJ2-4	few
CASKGLNTGELFF	TGTGCCAGCAAGGGACTGAACACCGGGGAGCTGTTTTTT	-	TRBV7-2	TRBJ2-2	many
CASSGTDRVDQPQHF	TGTGCCAGCAGTGGAACCGACAGGGTCGATCAGCCCCAGCATTTT	TRBD1	TRBV6-1	TRBJ1-5	many
CSARDYVGRGSVAGELFF	TGCAGTGCTAGAGATTACGTTGGTCGCGGGAGCGTGGCCGGGGAGCTGTTTTTT	TRBD2	TRBV20-1	TRBJ2-2	few
CSAREGGYAGELFF	TGCAGTGCTAGAGAGGGAGGGTATGCCGGGGAGCTGTTTTTT	TRBD2	TRBV20-1	TRBJ2-2	-
CSATGIETQYF	TGCAGTGCTACTGGGATTGAGACCCAGTACTTC	-	TRBV20-1	TRBJ2-5	-
CASSQGQGIEQYF	TGTGCCAGCAGTCAAGGGCAGGGCATCGAGCAGTACTTC	-	TRBV12-3/TRBV12-4	TRBJ2-7	-
CASSLVGTYEQYF	TGTGCCAGCAGCTTAGTCGGCACTTACGAGCAGTACTTC	-	TRBV7-8	TRBJ2-7	many
CASSQWAGTNTGELFF	TGCGCCAGCAGTCAATGGGCGGGAACGAACACCGGGGAGCTGTTTTTT	-	TRBV23-1	TRBJ2-2	-
CAISDGSNEKLFF	TGTGCCATCAGTGATGGCAGTAATGAAAAACTGTTTTTT	-	TRBV10-3	TRBJ1-4	-
CAISSIKNIQYF	TGTGCCATCAGCTCCATTAAAAACATTCAGTACTTC	-	TRBV10-3	TRBJ2-4	many
CSASPGTGGNQPQHF	TGCAGTGCTAGCCCCGGGACAGGGGGCAATCAGCCCCAGCATTTT	TRBD1	TRBV20-1	TRBJ1-5	many
CASSLQGSEETQYF	TGTGCCAGCAGCTTACAGGGTTCGGAGGAGACCCAGTACTTC	-	TRBV7-8	TRBJ2-5	many
CASSRHSGTYYEQYF	TGTGCCAGCAGTAGACACTCCGGGACATACTACGAGCAGTACTTC	-	TRBV12-3/TRBV12-4	TRBJ2-7	many
CASGGATGVGTEAFF	TGTGCTAGTGGGGGGGCTACAGGGGTCGGGACTGAAGCTTTCTTT	TRBD1	TRBV12-5	TRBJ1-1	many
CASSLGQGESSYGYTF	TGTGCCAGCAGCCTCGGACAGGGGGAGTCGTCCTACGGCTACACCTTC	TRBD1	TRBV3-1	TRBJ1-2	few
CASTRGTGELFF	TGTGCCAGCACCCGTGGCACCGGGGAGCTGTTTTTT	-	TRBV6-5	TRBJ2-2	many
CASNPGQGVSETQYF	TGTGCCAGCAACCCGGGACAGGGGGTTTCTGAGACCCAGTACTTC	TRBD1	TRBV28	TRBJ2-5	few
CSVRGQGALGELFF	TGCAGCGTCAGAGGACAGGGGGCTTTAGGGGAGCTGTTTTTT	TRBD1	TRBV29-1	TRBJ2-2	-
CASSEEGVATAAFF	TGTGCCAGCAGTGAAGAGGGGGTGGCGACAGCCGCTTTCTTT	-	TRBV2	TRBJ1-1	few
CASSPGGRDTEAFF	TGTGCCAGCAGCCCAGGGGGGAGGGACACTGAAGCTTTCTTT	TRBD1	TRBV7-9	TRBJ1-1	few
CASSFSRDRSYEQYF	TGTGCCAGCAGCTTTTCCCGGGACAGAAGCTACGAGCAGTACTTC	TRBD1	TRBV7-8	TRBJ2-7	many
CASSPWASRDQPQHF	TGTGCCAGCTCACCCTGGGCCTCAAGGGATCAGCCCCAGCATTTT	-	TRBV18	TRBJ1-5	many
CSVVRALNTEAFF	TGCAGCGTTGTGAGGGCCCTGAACACTGAAGCTTTCTTT	-	TRBV29-1	TRBJ1-1	-
CASSLEQGGLGTEAFF	TGTGCCAGCAGCTTGGAACAGGGAGGTCTGGGGACTGAAGCTTTCTTT	-	TRBV5-4	TRBJ1-1	few
CASCGTGVSYGYTF	TGCGCCAGCTGCGGGACAGGGGTATCTTATGGCTACACCTTC	TRBD1	TRBV23-1	TRBJ1-2	few
CASSAKGSPTGETQYF	TGTGCCAGCAGTGCTAAAGGGAGCCCGACTGGGGAGACCCAGTACTTC	-	TRBV6-1	TRBJ2-5	-
CSARGIGRSNSPLHF	TGCAGTGCTAGAGGTATTGGGAGGTCTAATTCACCCCTCCACTTT	-	TRBV20-1	TRBJ1-6	many
CASSNRHNEQFF	TGTGCCAGCAGCAACCGTCACAATGAGCAGTTCTTC	-	TRBV7-6	TRBJ2-1	few
CASRVRTGAQETQYF	TGTGCCAGCAGGGTGAGGACAGGGGCACAAGAGACCCAGTACTTC	TRBD1	TRBV7-8	TRBJ2-5	many
CASSLMQGPLGAEQFF	TGTGCCAGCAGCTTAATGCAGGGACCTTTAGGGGCTGAGCAGTTCTTC	-	TRBV7-2	TRBJ2-1	many
CATSGTSDF	TGTGCCACCTCCGGGACATCGGACTTC	-	TRBV6-1	TRBJ2-7	many
CASSLYRVDQPQHF	TGTGCCAGCAGTTTGTACAGGGTGGATCAGCCCCAGCATTTT	-	TRBV28	TRBJ1-5	-
CASSRQADTEAFF	TGTGCCAGCAGTAGACAGGCAGACACTGAAGCTTTCTTT	-	TRBV25-1	TRBJ1-1	many
CASSQDFRGTEQYF	TGTGCCAGCAGCCAAGATTTTCGGGGAACCGAGCAGTACTTC	-	TRBV14	TRBJ2-7	-
CASKGRVLKDYNEQFF	TGTGCCAGCAAGGGGAGAGTGCTGAAGGACTACAATGAGCAGTTCTTC	-	TRBV6-1	TRBJ2-1	-
CASSPPNPGLQGLNEQFF	TGTGCCAGCTCACCCCCGAACCCGGGCCTACAGGGGCTAAATGAGCAGTTCTTC	TRBD1	TRBV18	TRBJ2-1	many
CASSLDVGALYGYTF	TGTGCCAGCAGCTTAGATGTGGGGGCCCTCTATGGCTACACCTTC	-	TRBV11-2	TRBJ1-2	many
CASGFSSGRESSYNEQFF	TGTGCCAGCGGTTTTAGTAGCGGGAGGGAGAGCTCCTACAATGAGCAGTTCTTC	TRBD2	TRBV2	TRBJ2-1	many
CASKGTGGPYEQYF	TGTGCCAGCAAGGGGACAGGCGGCCCCTACGAGCAGTACTTC	TRBD1	TRBV6-1	TRBJ2-7	many